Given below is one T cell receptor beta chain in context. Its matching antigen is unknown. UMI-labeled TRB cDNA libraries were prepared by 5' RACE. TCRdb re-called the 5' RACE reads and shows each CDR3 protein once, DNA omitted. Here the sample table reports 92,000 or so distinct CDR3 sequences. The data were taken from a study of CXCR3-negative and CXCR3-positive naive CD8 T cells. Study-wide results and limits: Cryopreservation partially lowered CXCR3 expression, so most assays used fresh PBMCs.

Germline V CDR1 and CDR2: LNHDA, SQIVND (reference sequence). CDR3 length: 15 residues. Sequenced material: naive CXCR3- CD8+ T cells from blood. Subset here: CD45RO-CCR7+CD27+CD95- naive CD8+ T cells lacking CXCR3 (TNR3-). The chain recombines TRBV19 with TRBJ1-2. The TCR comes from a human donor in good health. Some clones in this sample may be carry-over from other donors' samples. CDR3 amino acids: CASSIGPDPSYGYTF.